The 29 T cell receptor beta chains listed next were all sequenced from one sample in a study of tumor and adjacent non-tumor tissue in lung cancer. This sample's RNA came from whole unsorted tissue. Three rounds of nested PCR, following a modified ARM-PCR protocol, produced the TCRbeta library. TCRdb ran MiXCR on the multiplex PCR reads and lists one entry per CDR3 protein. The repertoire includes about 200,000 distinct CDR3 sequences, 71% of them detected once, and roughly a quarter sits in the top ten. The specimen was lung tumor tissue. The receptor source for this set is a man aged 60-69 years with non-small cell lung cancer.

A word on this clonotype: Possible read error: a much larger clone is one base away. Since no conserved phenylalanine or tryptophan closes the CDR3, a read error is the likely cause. CDR3 coding DNA: TGCGCCAGCACCTGGGGTAGGACAGGAGAAACTTCACCCCTCCACTCT. Residues: CASTWGRTGETSPLHS. V is TRBV10-2 and J is TRBJ1-6; 7 bases match TRBD1. Germline assignment: CDR1 WSHSY and CDR2 SAAADI. With 7 bases clipped from V and 9 bases from J, the junction kept 15 bases outside the gene matches. This CDR3 comprises 16 residues.

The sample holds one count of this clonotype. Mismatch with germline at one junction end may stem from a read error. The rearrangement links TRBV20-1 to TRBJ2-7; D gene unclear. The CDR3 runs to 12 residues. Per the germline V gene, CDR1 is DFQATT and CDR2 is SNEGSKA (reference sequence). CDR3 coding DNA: TGCAGTGCGGTCCGGAGCTCCTACGTGCAGTACTTC. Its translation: CSAVRSSYVQYF.

For the CDR3, the DNA is TGTGCCAGCAGCTTAGTGGTGGGACAGGGCAACAATGAGCAGTTCTTC. Its protein product is CASSLVVGQGNNEQFF. The chain combines TRBV11-2 with TRBJ2-1, with TRBD1 matching 9 bases. Germline assignment: CDR1 SGHAT and CDR2 FQNNGV. The CDR3 has 16 residues. Trimming cost V 1 base and J 5 bases; bases outside gene matches: 6. Variable domain in full (rest from reference TRBV11-2 and TRBJ2-1): EAGVAQSPRYKIIEKRQSVAFWCNPISGHATLYWYQQILGQGPKLLIQFQNNGVVDDSQLPKDRFSAERLKGVDSTLKIQPAKLEDSAVYLCASSLVVGQGNNEQFFGPGTRLTVL.

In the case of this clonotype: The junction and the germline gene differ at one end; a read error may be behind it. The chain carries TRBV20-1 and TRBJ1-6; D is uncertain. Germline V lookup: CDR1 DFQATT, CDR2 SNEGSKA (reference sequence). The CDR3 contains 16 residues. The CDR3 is CCAREARATYKSPLHF. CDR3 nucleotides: TGCTGTGCTAGAGAGGCCCGAGCGACTTATAAATCACCCCTCCACTTT.

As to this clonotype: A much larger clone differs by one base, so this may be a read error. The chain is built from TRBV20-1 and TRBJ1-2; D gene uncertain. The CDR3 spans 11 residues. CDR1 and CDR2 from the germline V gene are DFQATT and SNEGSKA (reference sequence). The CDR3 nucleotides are TGCAGTGCCAGTAATAACAATGGCTACACCTTC. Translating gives CSASNNNGYTF.

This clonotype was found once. The DNA for the CDR3 is TGTGCCAGCAGCCAATTAGGGACCGGGGAGCTGTTTTTT. It codes for CASSQLGTGELFF. The chain uses TRBV14 and TRBJ2-2; D is undetermined. CDR3 length equals 13 residues. Germline CDR1 reads SGHDN; CDR2 reads FVKESK. V lost 2 bases to trimming and J lost 5 bases, with 6 bases between them.

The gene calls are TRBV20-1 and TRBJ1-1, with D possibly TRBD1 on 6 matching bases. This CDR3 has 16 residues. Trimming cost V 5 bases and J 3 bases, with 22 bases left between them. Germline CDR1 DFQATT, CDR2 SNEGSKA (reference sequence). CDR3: CSAHEGRKGGDTEAFF. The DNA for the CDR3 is TGCAGTGCTCACGAGGGACGGAAAGGGGGGGACACTGAAGCTTTCTTT.

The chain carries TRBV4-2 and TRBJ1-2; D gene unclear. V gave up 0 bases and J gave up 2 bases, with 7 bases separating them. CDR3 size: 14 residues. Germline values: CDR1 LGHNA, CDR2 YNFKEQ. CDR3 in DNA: TGTGCCAGCAGCCAAGACTCTACAAACTATGGCTACACCTTC. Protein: CASSQDSTNYGYTF.

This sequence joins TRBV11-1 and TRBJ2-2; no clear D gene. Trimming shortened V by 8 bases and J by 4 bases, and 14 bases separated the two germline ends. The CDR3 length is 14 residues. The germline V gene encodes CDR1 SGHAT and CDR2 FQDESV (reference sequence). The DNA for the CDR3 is TGTGCCAGCGGTTTGCGTCTAATCACCGGGGAGCTGTTTTTT. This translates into CASGLRLITGELFF.

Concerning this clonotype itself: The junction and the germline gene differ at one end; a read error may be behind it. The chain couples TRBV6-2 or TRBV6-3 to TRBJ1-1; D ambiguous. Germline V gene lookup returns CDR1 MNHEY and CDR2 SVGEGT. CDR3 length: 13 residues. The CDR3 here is CASCYWMNTEAFF. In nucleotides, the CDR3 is TGTGCCAGCTGTTACTGGATGAACACTGAAGCTTTCTTT.

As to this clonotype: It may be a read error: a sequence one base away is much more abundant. In nucleotides, the CDR3 is TGCAGTGCTAGAAATAGGGATACCTTCTACAATGAGCAGTTCTTC. Protein product: CSARNRDTFYNEQFF. This rearrangement joins TRBV20-1 to TRBJ2-1; D unclear. Germline values: CDR1 DFQATT, CDR2 SNEGSKA (reference sequence). This CDR3 has 15 residues. The V end lost 2 bases, the J end lost 3 bases, and 14 bases lay between the germline ends.

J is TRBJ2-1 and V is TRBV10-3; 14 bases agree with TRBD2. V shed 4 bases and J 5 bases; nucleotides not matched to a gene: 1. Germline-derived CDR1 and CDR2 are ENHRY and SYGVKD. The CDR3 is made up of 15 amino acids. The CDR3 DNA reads TGTGCCATCAGTGTGGGACTAGCGGGGGACAATGAGCAGTTCTTC. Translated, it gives CAISVGLAGDNEQFF.

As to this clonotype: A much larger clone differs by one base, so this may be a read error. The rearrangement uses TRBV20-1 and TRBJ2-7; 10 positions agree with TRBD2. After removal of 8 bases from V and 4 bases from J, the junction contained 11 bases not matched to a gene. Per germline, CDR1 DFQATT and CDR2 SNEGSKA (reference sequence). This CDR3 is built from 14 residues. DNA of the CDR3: TGCAGTATGACTATCCTAGCGGGGGTATACGAGCAGTACTTC. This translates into CSMTILAGVYEQYF.

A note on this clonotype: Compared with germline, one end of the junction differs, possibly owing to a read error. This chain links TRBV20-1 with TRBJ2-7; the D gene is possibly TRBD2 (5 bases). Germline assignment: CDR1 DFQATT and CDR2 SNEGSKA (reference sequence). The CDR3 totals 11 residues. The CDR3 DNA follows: TGCAGTGCCAGAGATATGACTATCGAGTACTTC. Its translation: CSARDMTIEYF.

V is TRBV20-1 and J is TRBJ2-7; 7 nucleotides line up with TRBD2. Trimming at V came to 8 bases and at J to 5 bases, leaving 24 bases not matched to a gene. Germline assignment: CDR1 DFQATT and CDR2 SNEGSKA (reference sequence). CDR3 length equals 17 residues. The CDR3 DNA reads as TGCAGTACTTCGACACCATCCCCATCCGGGAGGCAGAACGAGCAGTACTTC. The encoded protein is CSTSTPSPSGRQNEQYF.

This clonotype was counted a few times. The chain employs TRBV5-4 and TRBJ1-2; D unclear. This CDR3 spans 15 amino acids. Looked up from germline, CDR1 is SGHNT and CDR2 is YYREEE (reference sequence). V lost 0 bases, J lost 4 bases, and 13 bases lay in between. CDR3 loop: CASSLAGGVVYGYTF. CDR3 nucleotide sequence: TGTGCCAGCAGCTTGGCGGGAGGTGTGGTCTATGGCTACACCTTC.

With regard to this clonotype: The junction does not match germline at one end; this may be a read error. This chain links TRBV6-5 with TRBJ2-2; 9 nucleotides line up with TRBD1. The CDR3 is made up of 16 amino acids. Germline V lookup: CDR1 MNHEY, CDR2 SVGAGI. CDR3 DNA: TGTGCCAGCAGGTACTCTGGGACAGGGCAGGGAGGGGAGCTGTTTTTT. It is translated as CASRYSGTGQGGELFF.

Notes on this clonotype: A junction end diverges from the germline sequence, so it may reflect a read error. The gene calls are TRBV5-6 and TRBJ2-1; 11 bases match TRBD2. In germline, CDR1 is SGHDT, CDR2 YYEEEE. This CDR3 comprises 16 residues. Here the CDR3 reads CSSSPPTSGDIVEQFF. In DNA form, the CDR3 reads TGCTCCAGCAGCCCCCCGACTAGCGGGGATATAGTTGAGCAGTTCTTC.

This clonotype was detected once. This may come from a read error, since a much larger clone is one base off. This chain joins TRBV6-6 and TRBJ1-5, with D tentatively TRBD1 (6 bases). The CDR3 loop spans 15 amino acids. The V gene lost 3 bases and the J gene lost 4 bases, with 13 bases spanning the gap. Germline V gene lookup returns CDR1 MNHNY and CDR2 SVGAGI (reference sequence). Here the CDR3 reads CASSYRTARNQPQHF. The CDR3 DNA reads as TGTGCCAGCAGTTATCGGACAGCTAGAAATCAGCCCCAGCATTTT.

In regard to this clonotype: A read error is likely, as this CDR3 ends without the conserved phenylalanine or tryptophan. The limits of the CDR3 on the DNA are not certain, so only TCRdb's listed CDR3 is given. This CDR3 is CASSLVGRGTETFS. V gene TRBV11-2 combines with J gene TRBJ1-1. Germline V CDR1 and CDR2: SGHAT, FQNNGV. The CDR3 is 14 amino acids long, termini counted.

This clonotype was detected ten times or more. The CDR3: CASSLGRGGDEQFF. The CDR3 DNA reads as TGTGCCAGCAGCTTAGGGCGGGGGGGCGATGAGCAGTTCTTC. This chain links TRBV7-9 with TRBJ2-1; the match to TRBD2 covers 9 bases. V was clipped by 1 base and J by 8 bases; unmatched bases: 3. The germline V gene encodes CDR1 SEHNR and CDR2 FQNEAQ (reference sequence). The CDR3 loop spans 14 amino acids.

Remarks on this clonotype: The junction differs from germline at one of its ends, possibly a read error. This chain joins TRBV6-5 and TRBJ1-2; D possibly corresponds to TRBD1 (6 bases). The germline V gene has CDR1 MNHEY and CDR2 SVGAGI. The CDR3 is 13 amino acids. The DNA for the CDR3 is TGTGCCAGCAGACTATGGGACATCTATGGCTACACGTTC. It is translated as CASRLWDIYGYTF.

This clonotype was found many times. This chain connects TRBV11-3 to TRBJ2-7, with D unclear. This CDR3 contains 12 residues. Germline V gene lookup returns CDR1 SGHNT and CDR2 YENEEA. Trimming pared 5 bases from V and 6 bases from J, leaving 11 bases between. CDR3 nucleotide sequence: TGTGCCAGCAGCCAGACGGATGGCGAGCAGTACTTC. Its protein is CASSQTDGEQYF.

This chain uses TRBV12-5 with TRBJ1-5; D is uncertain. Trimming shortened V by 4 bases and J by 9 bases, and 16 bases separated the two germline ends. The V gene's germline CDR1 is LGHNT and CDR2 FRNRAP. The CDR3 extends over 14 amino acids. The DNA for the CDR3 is TGTGCTAGTGGTTCCGACGGTGCGTCAGGGCCCCAGCATTTT. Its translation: CASGSDGASGPQHF.

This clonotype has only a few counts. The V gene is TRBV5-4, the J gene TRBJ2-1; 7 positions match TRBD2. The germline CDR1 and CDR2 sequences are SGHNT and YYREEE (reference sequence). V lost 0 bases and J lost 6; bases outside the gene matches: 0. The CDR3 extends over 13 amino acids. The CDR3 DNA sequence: TGTGCCAGCAGCTTGGGACTAGCCAATGAGCAGTTCTTC. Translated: CASSLGLANEQFF.

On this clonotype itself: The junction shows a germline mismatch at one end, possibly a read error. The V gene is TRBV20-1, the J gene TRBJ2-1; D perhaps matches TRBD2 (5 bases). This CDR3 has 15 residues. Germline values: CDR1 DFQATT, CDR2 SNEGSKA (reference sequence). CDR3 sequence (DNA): TGCAGTGCTAGTACTAGGACTCCCGTGGGCGATGAGCATTTCTTC. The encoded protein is CSASTRTPVGDEHFF.

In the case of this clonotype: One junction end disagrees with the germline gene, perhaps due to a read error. In DNA, the CDR3 is TGCAGCGTTCGGAGAAGAGCCACAGATACGCAGTTTTTT. Its protein is CSVRRRATDTQFF. The rearrangement links TRBV29-1 to TRBJ2-3, with D hard to call. CDR1 SQVTM and CDR2 ANQGSEA come from the germline V gene. This CDR3 spans 13 amino acids.

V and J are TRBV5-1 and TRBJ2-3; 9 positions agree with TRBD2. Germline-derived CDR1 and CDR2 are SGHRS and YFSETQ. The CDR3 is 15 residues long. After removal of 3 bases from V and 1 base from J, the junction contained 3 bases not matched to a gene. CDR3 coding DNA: TGCGCCAGCAGCTCTAGCGGGGACCGCACAGATACGCAGTATTTT. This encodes CASSSSGDRTDTQYF.

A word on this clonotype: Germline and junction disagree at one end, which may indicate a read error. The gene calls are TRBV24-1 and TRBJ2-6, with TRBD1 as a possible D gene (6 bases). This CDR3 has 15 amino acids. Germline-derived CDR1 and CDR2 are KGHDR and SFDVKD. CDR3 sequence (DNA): TGTGCCACCAGTGATCACAGGGCCGGGGCCAACGTCCCGACTTTC. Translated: CATSDHRAGANVPTF.